These 15 T cell receptor beta chains were sequenced from one sample in a study of a mutant IDH1 vaccine in newly diagnosed glioma. Repertoires were generated with immunoSEQ multiplex PCR, while TCRdb's copy carries only in-frame clones and drops some. The sample has 20,000 to 25,000 clones, approximately 78% seen once. These receptors lack a known antigen. The time point denotes: week 23, last vaccination. Every vaccination contained 300 ug of the mutant IDH1 20-mer peptide and was paired with topical imiquimod. The sequencing here drew on PBMCs, taken from a glioma patient whose treatment included an IDH1 peptide vaccine. These receptors originate from a man aged 30 to 45 with glioma.

This clone was seen only once. The J gene is TRBJ2-5, the V gene TRBV15, with 9 bases fitting TRBD1. Germline V gene data show CDR1 as LNHNV and CDR2 as YYDKDF (reference sequence). There are 18 residues in the CDR3. The V gene end was trimmed by 2 bases and the J gene end by 4 bases; junction bases not matched to a gene: 14. CDR3 loop: CATSRTDRGTRERETQYF. The CDR3 region has the DNA TGTGCCACCAGCAGAACGGACAGGGGAACCCGGGAAAGAGAGACCCAGTACTTC.

This chain connects TRBV27 to TRBJ1-4; a weak D match, TRBD1 (5 bases). CDR1 and CDR2 from the germline V gene are MNHEY and SMNVEV (reference sequence). V was trimmed by 2 bases and J by 4 bases, leaving 11 bases between them. This CDR3 is built from 15 residues. The DNA for the CDR3 is TGTGCCAGCAGTTTACGAGGGGATTTTAATGAAAAACTGTTTTTT. Residues: CASSLRGDFNEKLFF.

This chain connects TRBV5-6 to TRBJ1-5, with 8 bases identical to TRBD1. There are 15 residues in the CDR3. The germline gives CDR1 SGHDT, CDR2 YYEEEE. The J segment lost 0 bases and the V segment lost 1 base, leaving 0 bases of the junction unmatched. The DNA for the CDR3 is TGTGCCAGCAGCTTGACAGGGGGTAGCAATCAGCCCCAGCATTTT. Translation gives CASSLTGGSNQPQHF.

CDR3 sequence (DNA): TGCGCCAGCAGCGCCTGGCTAGCGGAGAGCAATGAGCAGTTCTTC. Encoded protein: CASSAWLAESNEQFF. The rearrangement links TRBV5-1 to TRBJ2-1; 7 bases line up with TRBD2. CDR3 size: 15 residues. CDR1 is SGHRS, CDR2 YFSETQ, per germline. J lost 6 bases, V lost 4 bases, and 10 bases had no gene match.

This clone came up once. The chain couples TRBV5-1 to TRBJ1-2, with TRBD1 matching over 7 bases. V shed 3 bases, J shed 8 bases, and the junction held 13 bases outside the gene matches. The CDR3 covers 15 residues. Germline values: CDR1 SGHRS, CDR2 YFSETQ. The CDR3 is CASSSTDQGGIGYTF. In DNA, the CDR3 is TGCGCCAGCAGCTCGACGGACCAGGGGGGGATCGGCTACACCTTC.

The V and J genes are TRBV5-6 and TRBJ2-7; D is perhaps TRBD2 (5 bases). Germline values: CDR1 SGHDT, CDR2 YYEEEE. This CDR3 comprises 13 residues. V was trimmed by 3 bases and J by 9 bases, leaving 16 bases between them. CDR3 residues: CASSSDRDRGQYF. CDR3 DNA sequence: TGTGCCAGCAGCTCGGATCGCGACCGGGGGCAGTACTTC.

The rearrangement uses TRBV5-1 and TRBJ2-2; TRBD2 aligns across 13 bases. V was pared by 4 bases and J by 7 bases, with 7 bases of the junction left unmatched. Germline CDR1 is SGHRS and CDR2 is YFSETQ. This CDR3 is built from 16 residues. This CDR3 is CASSPGLAGSIGELFF. The DNA of the CDR3 is TGCGCCAGCAGCCCGGGACTAGCGGGATCTATCGGGGAGCTGTTTTTT.

The chain combines TRBV5-1 with TRBJ2-6; no clear D gene. This CDR3 comprises 17 residues. V lost 0 bases, J lost 1 base, and 11 bases lay in between. In germline, CDR1 is SGHRS, CDR2 YFSETQ. CDR3 sequence: CASSLAYSESGANVLTF. In nucleotides, the CDR3 is TGCGCCAGCAGCTTGGCCTACAGTGAGTCTGGGGCCAACGTCCTGACTTTC.

The V call is TRBV2, the J call TRBJ1-2; no reliable D call. Between the trimmed V and J ends, which lost 6 bases and 0 bases, there was a span of 23 bases. The CDR3 covers 18 residues. Germline V lookup: CDR1 SNHLY, CDR2 FYNNEI. CDR3 loop: CASRAGGRRSATNYGYTF. CDR3 sequence (DNA): TGTGCCAGCAGGGCAGGCGGGAGACGGTCCGCGACTAACTATGGCTACACCTTC.

CDR3 protein: CASSEQGTGGVHTGELFF. The CDR3 nucleotides read TGTGCCAGCAGTGAACAAGGGACAGGGGGCGTACACACCGGGGAGCTGTTTTTT. The chain carries TRBV6-1 and TRBJ2-2; 12 nucleotides align to TRBD1. The trim removed 2 bases at V and 3 bases at J, leaving 7 bases unmatched. Germline CDR1 is MNHNS and CDR2 is SASEGT. The length of the CDR3 is 18 residues.

V is TRBV10-3 and J is TRBJ2-7; D is unclear. Germline loops: CDR1 ENHRY, CDR2 SYGVKD. V was clipped by 0 bases and J by 0 bases, with 12 bases between them. This CDR3 has 16 residues. The CDR3: CAISESVGLGSYEQYF. Here the CDR3 DNA reads TGTGCCATCAGTGAGTCGGTCGGGCTGGGCTCCTACGAGCAGTACTTC.

Only one count was recorded for this clone. V and J are TRBV4-1 and TRBJ2-7; no clear D gene. Trimming cost V 1 base and J 0 bases, with 10 bases left between them. CDR3 length: 15 residues. Per germline, CDR1 MGHRA and CDR2 YSYEKL. The CDR3 region is CASSQGAVSSYEQYF. The CDR3 nucleotides read TGCGCCAGCAGCCAAGGGGCAGTAAGCTCCTACGAGCAGTACTTC.

The CDR3 loop is CASSPVVVSAYEQYF. CDR3 nucleotides: TGTGCCAGCTCACCAGTGGTCGTATCCGCCTACGAGCAGTACTTC. The rearrangement joins TRBV18 to TRBJ2-7; D is undetermined. CDR1 and CDR2 (germline): KGHSH, LQKENI. The CDR3 consists of 15 residues. V lost 2 bases, J lost 2 bases, and 13 bases lay in between.

This sequence joins TRBV6-5 and TRBJ1-2, with 8 positions matching TRBD1. The J segment lost 4 bases and the V segment lost 0 bases, leaving 4 bases of the junction unmatched. This CDR3 spans 15 amino acids. Germline V gives CDR1 MNHEY, CDR2 SVGAGI. The CDR3 loop is CASSYSGQGTYGYTF. The CDR3 DNA reads TGTGCCAGCAGTTACTCCGGACAGGGTACCTATGGCTACACCTTC.

The chain uses TRBV29-1 and TRBJ2-1; 11 bases are shared with TRBD2. The CDR3 length is 16 residues. Germline assignment: CDR1 SQVTM and CDR2 ANQGSEA. J was trimmed by 2 bases and V by 6 bases; bases with no gene match: 9. The CDR3, as DNA: TGCAGCGTGACTGGCGGGACTAGCGGAACCTACAATGAGCAGTTCTTC. Its protein is CSVTGGTSGTYNEQFF.